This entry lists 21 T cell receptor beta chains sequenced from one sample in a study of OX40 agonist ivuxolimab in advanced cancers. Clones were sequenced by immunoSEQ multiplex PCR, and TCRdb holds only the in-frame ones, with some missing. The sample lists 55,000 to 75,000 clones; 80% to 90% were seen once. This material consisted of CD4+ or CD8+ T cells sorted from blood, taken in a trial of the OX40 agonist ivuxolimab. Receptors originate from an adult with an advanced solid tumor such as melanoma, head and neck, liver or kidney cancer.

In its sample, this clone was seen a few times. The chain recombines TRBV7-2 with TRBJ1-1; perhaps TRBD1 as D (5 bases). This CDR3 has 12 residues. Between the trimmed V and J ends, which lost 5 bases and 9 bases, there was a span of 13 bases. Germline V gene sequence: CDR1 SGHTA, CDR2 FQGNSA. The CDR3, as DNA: TGTGCCAGCAGCCCCGACAGTCGGAAAGCTTTCTTT. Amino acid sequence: CASSPDSRKAFF.

The CDR3 sequence is CASSLPILAGGYEQYF. The CDR3, as DNA: TGTGCCAGCAGCTTGCCTATCCTGGCAGGGGGCTACGAGCAGTACTTC. The rearrangement links TRBV5-4 to TRBJ2-7, with TRBD1 identical over 7 bases. Trimming at V came to 1 base and at J to 3 bases, leaving 10 bases not matched to a gene. This CDR3 comprises 16 residues. The germline V gene has CDR1 SGHNT and CDR2 YYREEE (reference sequence).

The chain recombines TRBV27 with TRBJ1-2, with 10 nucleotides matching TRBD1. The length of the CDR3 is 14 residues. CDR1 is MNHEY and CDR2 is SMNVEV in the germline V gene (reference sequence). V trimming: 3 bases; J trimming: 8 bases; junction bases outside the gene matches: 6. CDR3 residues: CASSLSGTGVGYTF. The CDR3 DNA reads TGTGCCAGCAGTTTGTCCGGGACAGGGGTGGGCTACACCTTC.

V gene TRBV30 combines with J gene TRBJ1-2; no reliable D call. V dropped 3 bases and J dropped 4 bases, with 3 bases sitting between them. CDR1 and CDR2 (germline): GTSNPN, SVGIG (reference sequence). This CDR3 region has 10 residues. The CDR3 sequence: CAWRGYGYTF. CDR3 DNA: TGTGCCTGGAGGGGCTATGGCTACACCTTC.

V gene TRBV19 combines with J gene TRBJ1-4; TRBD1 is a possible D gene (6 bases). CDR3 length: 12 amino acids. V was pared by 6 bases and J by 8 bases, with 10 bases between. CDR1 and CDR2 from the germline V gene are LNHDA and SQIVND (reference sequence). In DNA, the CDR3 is TGTGCCAGTAGCCAGGGGAGCGAAAAACTGTTTTTT. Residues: CASSQGSEKLFF.

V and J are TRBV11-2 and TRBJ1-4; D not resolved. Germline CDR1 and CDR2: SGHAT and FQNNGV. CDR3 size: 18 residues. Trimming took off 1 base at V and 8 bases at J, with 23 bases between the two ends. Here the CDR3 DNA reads TGTGCCAGCAGCTTAGGAGACTCATCCGGGCCGGTCAACGAAAAACTGTTTTTT. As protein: CASSLGDSSGPVNEKLFF.

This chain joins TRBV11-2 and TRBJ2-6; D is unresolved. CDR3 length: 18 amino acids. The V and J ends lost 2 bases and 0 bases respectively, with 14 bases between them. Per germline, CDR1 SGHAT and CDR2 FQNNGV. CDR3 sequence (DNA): TGTGCCAGCAGCTTACGGGTCCACACCTACTCTGGGGCCAACGTCCTGACTTTC. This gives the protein CASSLRVHTYSGANVLTF. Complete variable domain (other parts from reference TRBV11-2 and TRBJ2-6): EAGVAQSPRYKIIEKRQSVAFWCNPISGHATLYWYQQILGQGPKLLIQFQNNGVVDDSQLPKDRFSAERLKGVDSTLKIQPAKLEDSAVYLCASSLRVHTYSGANVLTFGAGSRLTVL.

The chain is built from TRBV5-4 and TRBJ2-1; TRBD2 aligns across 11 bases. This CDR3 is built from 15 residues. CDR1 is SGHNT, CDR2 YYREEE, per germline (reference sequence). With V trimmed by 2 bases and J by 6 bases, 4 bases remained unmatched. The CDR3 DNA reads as TGTGCCAGCAGCTTTTCACTAGCGGGGGCCAATGAGCAGTTCTTC. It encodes CASSFSLAGANEQFF.

This CDR3 reads CASSGGQGGYEKLFF. CDR3 coding DNA: TGTGCCAGTAGTGGAGGGCAGGGTGGTTATGAAAAACTGTTTTTT. The chain couples TRBV19 to TRBJ1-4; perhaps TRBD1 as D (5 bases). The CDR3 runs to 15 residues. Deletions cut 5 bases from V and 6 bases from J, with 16 bases between. Germline V gives CDR1 LNHDA, CDR2 SQIVND (reference sequence).

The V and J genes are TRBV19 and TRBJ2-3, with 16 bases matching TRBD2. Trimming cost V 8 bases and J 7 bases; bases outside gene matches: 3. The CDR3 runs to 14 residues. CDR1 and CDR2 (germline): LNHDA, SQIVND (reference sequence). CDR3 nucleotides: TGTGCCAGTGGGACTAGCGGGGGGGATCATACGCAGTATTTT. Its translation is CASGTSGGDHTQYF.

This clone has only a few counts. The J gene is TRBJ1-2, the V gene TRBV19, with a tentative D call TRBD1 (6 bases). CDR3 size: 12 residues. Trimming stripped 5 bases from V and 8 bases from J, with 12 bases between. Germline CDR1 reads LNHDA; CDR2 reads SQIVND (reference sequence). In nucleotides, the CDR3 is TGTGCCAGTAGTCCACAGACAGGAGGCTACACCTTC. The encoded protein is CASSPQTGGYTF.

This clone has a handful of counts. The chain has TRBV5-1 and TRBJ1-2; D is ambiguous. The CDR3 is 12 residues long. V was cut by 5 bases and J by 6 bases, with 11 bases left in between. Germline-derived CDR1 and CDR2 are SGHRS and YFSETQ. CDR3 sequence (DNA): TGCGCCAGCAGTCGAACATTGGATGGCTACACCTTC. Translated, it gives CASSRTLDGYTF. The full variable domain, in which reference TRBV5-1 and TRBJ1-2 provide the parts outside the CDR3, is KAGVTQTPRYLIKTRGQQVTLSCSPISGHRSVSWYQQTPGQGLQFLFEYFSETQRNKGNFPGRFSGRQFSNSRSEMNVSTLELGDSALYLCASSRTLDGYTFGSGTRLTVV.

The CDR3 reads CAISEEGGETQYF. The CDR3 coding sequence is TGTGCCATCAGTGAGGAGGGAGGTGAGACCCAGTACTTC. The genes are TRBV10-3 and TRBJ2-5; D possibly corresponds to TRBD2 (6 bases). Trimming cost V 2 bases and J 5 bases, with 9 bases left between them. The CDR3 length is 13 residues. From germline, CDR1 is ENHRY and CDR2 SYGVKD.

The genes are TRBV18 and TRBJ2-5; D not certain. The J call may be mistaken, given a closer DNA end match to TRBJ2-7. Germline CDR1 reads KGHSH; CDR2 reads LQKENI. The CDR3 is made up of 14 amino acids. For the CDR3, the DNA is TGTGCCAGCTCACTAGGTCCCGGCTCCTACGAGCAGTACTTC. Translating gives CASSLGPGSYEQYF.

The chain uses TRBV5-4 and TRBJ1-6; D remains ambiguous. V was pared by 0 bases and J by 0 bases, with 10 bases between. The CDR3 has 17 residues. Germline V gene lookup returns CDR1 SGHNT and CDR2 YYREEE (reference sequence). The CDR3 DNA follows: TGTGCCAGCAGCTTGGGAGGCCGGAGCTCCTATAATTCACCCCTCCACTTT. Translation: CASSLGGRSSYNSPLHF.

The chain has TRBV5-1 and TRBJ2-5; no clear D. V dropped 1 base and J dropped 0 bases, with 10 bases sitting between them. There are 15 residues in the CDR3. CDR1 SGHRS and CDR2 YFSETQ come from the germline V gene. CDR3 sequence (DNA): TGCGCCAGCAGCTTGAACACCTTGTACCAAGAGACCCAGTACTTC. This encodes CASSLNTLYQETQYF.

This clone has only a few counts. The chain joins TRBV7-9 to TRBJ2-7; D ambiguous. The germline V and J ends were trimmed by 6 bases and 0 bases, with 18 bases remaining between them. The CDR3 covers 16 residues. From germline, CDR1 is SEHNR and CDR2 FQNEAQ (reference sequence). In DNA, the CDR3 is TGTGCCAGCAGTCCGACCCCGACTCCTGTCTCCTACGAGCAGTACTTC. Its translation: CASSPTPTPVSYEQYF. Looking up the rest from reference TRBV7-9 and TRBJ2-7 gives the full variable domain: DTGVSQNPRHKITKRGQNVTFRCDPISEHNRLYWYRQTLGQGPEFLTYFQNEAQLEKSRLLSDRFSAERPKGSFSTLEIQRTEQGDSAMYLCASSPTPTPVSYEQYFGPGTRLTVT.

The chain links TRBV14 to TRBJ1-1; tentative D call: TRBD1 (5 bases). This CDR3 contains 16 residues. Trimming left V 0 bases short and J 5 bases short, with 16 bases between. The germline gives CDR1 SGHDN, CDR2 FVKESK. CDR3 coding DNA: TGTGCCAGCAGCCAAGACCTCCCGGGGGGGAGGACTGAAGCTTTCTTT. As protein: CASSQDLPGGRTEAFF.

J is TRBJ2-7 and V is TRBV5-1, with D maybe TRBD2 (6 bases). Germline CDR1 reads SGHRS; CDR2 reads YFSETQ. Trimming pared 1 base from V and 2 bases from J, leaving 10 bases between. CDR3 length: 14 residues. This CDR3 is CASSLTGLAYEQYF. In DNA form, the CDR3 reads TGCGCCAGCAGCTTGACGGGACTCGCCTACGAGCAGTACTTC.

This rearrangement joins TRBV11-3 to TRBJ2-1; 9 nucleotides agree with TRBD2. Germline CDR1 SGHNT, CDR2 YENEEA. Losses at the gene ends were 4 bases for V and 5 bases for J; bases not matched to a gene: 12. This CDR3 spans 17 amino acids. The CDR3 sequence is CASSSSPGASGDNEQFF. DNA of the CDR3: TGTGCCAGCAGCTCCTCCCCGGGGGCTAGCGGGGACAATGAGCAGTTCTTC.

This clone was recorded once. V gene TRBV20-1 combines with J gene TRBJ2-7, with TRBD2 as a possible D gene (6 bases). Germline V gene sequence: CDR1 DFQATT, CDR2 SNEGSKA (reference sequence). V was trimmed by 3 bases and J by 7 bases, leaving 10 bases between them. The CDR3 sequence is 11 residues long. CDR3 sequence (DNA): TGCAGTGCTAGTCGGGGGAAGGAGCAGTACTTC. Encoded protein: CSASRGKEQYF.